The 29 T cell receptor beta chains reported below all come from one sample, sequenced in a study of OX40 agonist ivuxolimab in advanced cancers. The assay was immunoSEQ multiplex PCR, and TCRdb's table has in-frame clones only and misses some. This repertoire shows approximately 130,000 clones, 90% found once; its top ten account for 0.9% to 1.2%. The material was CD4+ or CD8+ T cells sorted from blood, obtained in a trial of the OX40 agonist ivuxolimab. These receptors were taken from an adult with an advanced solid tumor such as melanoma, head and neck, liver or kidney cancer.

The genes are TRBV4-3 and TRBJ2-2, with a weak D call TRBD2 (7 bases). V lost 5 bases, J lost 5 bases, and 15 bases lay in between. The CDR3 is 15 residues long. Germline lookup yields CDR1 LGHNA and CDR2 YSLEER. CDR3 DNA: TGCGCCAGCAGCTCCCCGGGGAGGGGGACCGGGGAGCTGTTTTTT. Its protein product is CASSSPGRGTGELFF.

This clone appeared once. The chain couples TRBV5-1 to TRBJ2-7, with no clear D. This CDR3 has 13 residues. V shed 7 bases and J shed 1 base, with 12 bases lying between them. Per germline, CDR1 SGHRS and CDR2 YFSETQ. DNA for the CDR3: TGCGCCAGCGGAAAGGACCGGTCCTACGAGCAGTACTTC. This codes for CASGKDRSYEQYF.

This rearrangement joins TRBV27 to TRBJ2-2; 7 bases fit TRBD1. From germline, CDR1 is MNHEY and CDR2 SMNVEV (reference sequence). This CDR3 region has 16 residues. V was pared by 5 bases and J by 0 bases, with 6 bases of the junction left unmatched. The DNA of the CDR3 is TGTGCCAGCAGTACGGAGACAGGGCCGAACACCGGGGAGCTGTTTTTT. It translates to CASSTETGPNTGELFF.

Note on this clone: At one of its ends the junction is not consistent with the germline gene, which may arise from a read error. The chain has TRBV7-7 and TRBJ2-2; 7 bases fit TRBD2. The CDR3 is 15 amino acids. Per the germline V gene, CDR1 is SSHAT and CDR2 is FNYEAQ (reference sequence). The CDR3 is CASSLVTAGAGELFF. As DNA, the CDR3 is TGTGCTAGCAGCTTAGTAACGGCGGGAGCCGGGGAGCTGTTTTTT.

This clone was counted a few times. The CDR3 DNA sequence: TGTGCCAGCAGCTTAGGGGACAGGGTGAATCAGCCCCAGCATTTT. This codes for CASSLGDRVNQPQHF. V is TRBV7-2 and J is TRBJ1-5; TRBD1 agrees at 9 bases. This CDR3 region has 15 residues. The germline V gene encodes CDR1 SGHTA and CDR2 FQGNSA. Trimming at V came to 1 base and at J to 4 bases, leaving 2 bases not matched to a gene.

The J gene is TRBJ2-7, the V gene TRBV5-1; no reliable D call. Germline V lookup: CDR1 SGHRS, CDR2 YFSETQ. V lost 7 bases to trimming and J lost 2 bases, with 13 bases between them. The CDR3 runs 13 residues. CDR3: CASGPVGTYEQYF. The CDR3 nucleotides are TGCGCCAGCGGCCCGGTAGGGACCTACGAGCAGTACTTC.

The J gene is TRBJ1-5, the V gene TRBV15; unclear D gene. This CDR3 region has 15 residues. CDR1 is LNHNV, CDR2 YYDKDF, per germline (reference sequence). The V end was cut by 0 bases, the J end by 5 bases, with 11 bases between. In DNA form, the CDR3 reads TGTGCCACCAGCAGAGATACGGGGAATCATCAGCCCCAGCATTTT. Translated, it gives CATSRDTGNHQPQHF.

The J gene is TRBJ2-3, the V gene TRBV11-1; perhaps TRBD2 as D (6 bases). V lost 5 bases, J lost 0 bases, and 15 bases lay in between. Germline lookup yields CDR1 SGHAT and CDR2 FQDESV (reference sequence). This CDR3 is built from 16 residues. The CDR3 sequence: CASSPWSGPSTDTQYF. CDR3 coding DNA: TGTGCCAGCAGCCCTTGGAGCGGGCCTAGCACAGATACGCAGTATTTT. Supplemented by reference TRBV11-1 and TRBJ2-3, the full variable domain reads EAEVAQSPRYKITEKSQAVAFWCDPISGHATLYWYRQILGQGPELLVQFQDESVVDDSQLPKDRFSAERLKGVDSTLKIQPAELGDSAMYLCASSPWSGPSTDTQYFGPGTRLTVL.

V gene TRBV9 combines with J gene TRBJ1-1; D may be TRBD1 (6 bases). Germline V lookup: CDR1 SGDLS, CDR2 YYNGEE. This CDR3 has 14 amino acids. Trimming left V 3 bases short and J 2 bases short, with 11 bases between. The CDR3 DNA reads TGTGCCAGCAGCGAGGGACACATTAACACTGAAGCTTTCTTT. The encoded protein is CASSEGHINTEAFF.

The chain has TRBV6-6 and TRBJ1-1, with D uncertain. The CDR3 length is 14 residues. Trimming removed 2 bases at V and 0 bases at J, with 7 bases between. The germline V gene encodes CDR1 MNHNY and CDR2 SVGAGI (reference sequence). The CDR3 sequence: CASSYGQMNTEAFF. CDR3 in DNA: TGTGCCAGCAGTTACGGTCAGATGAACACTGAAGCTTTCTTT.

The CDR3 sequence: CASSLNGVPNTEAFF. Here the CDR3 DNA reads TGTGCCAGCAGCTTGAACGGGGTACCGAACACTGAAGCTTTCTTT. The gene calls are TRBV7-3 and TRBJ1-1; D gene uncertain. The V end was cut by 3 bases, the J end by 1 base, with 12 bases between. Germline CDR1 reads SGHTA; CDR2 reads FQGTGA. The CDR3 is 15 amino acids.

The rearrangement links TRBV19 to TRBJ2-7; D possibly corresponds to TRBD1 (6 bases). The CDR3 is 15 residues long. CDR1 and CDR2 from the germline V gene are LNHDA and SQIVND (reference sequence). Trimming took off 1 base at V and 4 bases at J, with 14 bases between the two ends. CDR3 sequence (DNA): TGTGCCAGTAGTATAGCTGGGGACATTCGGTACGAGCAGTACTTC. This gives the protein CASSIAGDIRYEQYF.

The CDR3, as DNA: TGTGCCAGCAGCTCCCCTGGGGCGGGAGGGTCCTACGAGCAGTACTTC. It specifies CASSSPGAGGSYEQYF. This chain joins TRBV7-8 and TRBJ2-7; TRBD2 aligns across 9 bases. CDR3 size: 16 residues. V lost 4 bases, J lost 1 base, and 8 bases stayed unmatched. The germline V gene has CDR1 SGHVS and CDR2 FQNEAQ.

V is TRBV11-2 and J is TRBJ2-7; D not resolved. This CDR3 region has 13 residues. Germline assignment: CDR1 SGHAT and CDR2 FQNNGV. Trimming took off 6 bases at V and 2 bases at J, with 11 bases between the two ends. For the CDR3, the DNA is TGTGCCAGCAGAACTGCGACTGCCTACGAGCAGTACTTC. It is translated as CASRTATAYEQYF. The complete variable domain, with remaining parts taken from reference TRBV11-2 and TRBJ2-7, reads EAGVAQSPRYKIIEKRQSVAFWCNPISGHATLYWYQQILGQGPKLLIQFQNNGVVDDSQLPKDRFSAERLKGVDSTLKIQPAKLEDSAVYLCASRTATAYEQYFGPGTRLTVT.

The chain uses TRBV7-3 and TRBJ1-1, with a tentative D call TRBD1 (5 bases). The CDR3 loop spans 13 amino acids. Germline values: CDR1 SGHTA, CDR2 FQGTGA. The V end was cut by 5 bases, the J end by 7 bases, with 14 bases between. This CDR3 reads CASSPGRGGEAFF. The DNA of the CDR3 is TGTGCCAGCAGCCCAGGGCGTGGGGGTGAAGCTTTCTTT.

The chain links TRBV5-6 to TRBJ2-5; weak D call: TRBD2 (6 bases). V was cut by 3 bases and J by 4 bases, with 16 bases left in between. There are 15 residues in the CDR3. Germline CDR1 reads SGHDT; CDR2 reads YYEEEE. In DNA form, the CDR3 reads TGTGCCAGCAGCTCCAAAAATGGCGGGACAGAGACCCAGTACTTC. It yields the protein CASSSKNGGTETQYF.

The chain has TRBV5-8 and TRBJ2-5; TRBD1 matches 8 bases. The J segment lost 5 bases and the V segment lost 4 bases, leaving 16 bases of the junction unmatched. The CDR3 loop spans 17 amino acids. The germline gives CDR1 SGHTS, CDR2 YDEGEE. CDR3 sequence reads: CASSRKPISQGGETQYF. Here the CDR3 DNA reads TGTGCCAGCAGCCGCAAACCGATATCACAGGGGGGCGAGACCCAGTACTTC.

This clone was detected only once. V is TRBV4-3 and J is TRBJ1-6; unclear D gene. From germline, CDR1 is LGHNA and CDR2 YSLEER. V lost 4 bases to trimming and J lost 7 bases, with 11 bases between them. The CDR3 runs 14 residues. DNA of the CDR3: TGCGCCAGCAGCCTAGGGAGTCTCAATTCACCCCTCCACTTT. Translating gives CASSLGSLNSPLHF.

The chain links TRBV5-5 to TRBJ2-6; D is undetermined. The V gene lost 2 bases and the J gene lost 0 bases, with 6 bases spanning the gap. The CDR3 totals 15 residues. Germline assignment: CDR1 SGHKS and CDR2 YYEKEE (reference sequence). CDR3 coding DNA: TGTGCCAGCAGCTTTGGAAGCTCTGGGGCCAACGTCCTGACTTTC. Translation: CASSFGSSGANVLTF.

The chain joins TRBV18 to TRBJ2-3; D possibly corresponds to TRBD2 (6 bases). CDR1 and CDR2 (germline): KGHSH, LQKENI. V was cut by 3 bases and J by 3 bases, with 16 bases left in between. The CDR3 sequence is 16 residues long. CDR3 in amino acids: CASSPNEAGLTDTQYF. The CDR3 DNA reads TGTGCCAGCTCACCCAACGAAGCGGGCCTTACAGATACGCAGTATTTT. The variable domain in full, with the rest retrieved from reference TRBV18 and TRBJ2-3, is NAGVMQNPRHLVRRRGQEARLRCSPMKGHSHVYWYRQLPEEGLKFMVYLQKENIIDESGMPKERFSAEFPKEGPSILRIQQVVRGDSAAYFCASSPNEAGLTDTQYFGPGTRLTVL.

As to this clone: Other DNA sequences in the sample encode the same CDR3. The genes are TRBV9 and TRBJ2-7, with D possibly being TRBD2 (6 bases). The CDR3 extends over 15 amino acids. Trimming left V 0 bases short and J 2 bases short, with 12 bases between. Germline V gives CDR1 SGDLS, CDR2 YYNGEE. CDR3 DNA: TGTGCCAGCAGCGTAGGAGGAGGGTTGGCCTACGAGCAGTACTTC. Translated, it gives CASSVGGGLAYEQYF.

This chain joins TRBV14 and TRBJ2-6, with D maybe TRBD2 (5 bases). The germline V and J ends were trimmed by 2 bases and 3 bases, with 23 bases remaining between them. Germline assignment: CDR1 SGHDN and CDR2 FVKESK. The CDR3 has 20 residues. CDR3 coding DNA: TGTGCCAGCAGCCAATTCCCGACCCATCTGACGGGATATGGGGCCAACGTCCTGACTTTC. Amino acid sequence: CASSQFPTHLTGYGANVLTF.

The chain joins TRBV6-5 to TRBJ2-7, with 10 bases fitting TRBD2. J gave up 3 bases and V 6 bases, and 5 bases lay outside the gene matches. Looked up from germline, CDR1 is MNHEY and CDR2 is SVGAGI. The CDR3 sequence is 14 residues long. In DNA form, the CDR3 reads TGTGCCAGCAGCCAACTAGCGGGGAACTACGAGCAGTACTTC. Translated, it gives CASSQLAGNYEQYF.

The chain couples TRBV6-1 to TRBJ2-2; D ambiguous. V lost 2 bases and J lost 5, with 9 bases in between. The germline CDR1 and CDR2 sequences are MNHNS and SASEGT. CDR3 length equals 14 residues. The CDR3 DNA is TGTGCCAGCAGTGAATTAAGGACGACCGGGGAGCTGTTTTTT. Its translation: CASSELRTTGELFF.

This clone was seen just once. The J gene is TRBJ1-5, the V gene TRBV5-1; D gene unclear. The germline V and J ends were trimmed by 7 bases and 3 bases, with 11 bases remaining between them. Germline CDR1 is SGHRS and CDR2 is YFSETQ. The CDR3 is made up of 13 amino acids. DNA of the CDR3: TGCGCCAGCCGTGAGGAGTACAATCAGCCCCAGCATTTT. Protein sequence: CASREEYNQPQHF.

This clone was seen only once. This chain connects TRBV6-1 to TRBJ1-2; D is unresolved. The CDR3 length is 16 residues. V was cut by 2 bases and J by 4 bases, with 17 bases left in between. CDR1 MNHNS and CDR2 SASEGT come from the germline V gene. The chain's CDR3 is CASSETPSGDLYGYTF. The CDR3 nucleotides read TGTGCCAGCAGTGAAACCCCTTCCGGCGATCTCTATGGCTACACCTTC.

V gene TRBV10-3 combines with J gene TRBJ2-1; either TRBD1 or TRBD2 may fit D (5 bases each). The CDR3 extends over 13 amino acids. Germline lookup yields CDR1 ENHRY and CDR2 SYGVKD. V shed 10 bases and J shed 8 bases, with 18 bases lying between them. The DNA of the CDR3 is TGTGCCACCCCGTACGGGACCCCCCATGAGCAGTTCTTC. Translating it yields CATPYGTPHEQFF.

This chain joins TRBV5-1 and TRBJ1-1, with 7 bases identical to TRBD1. The CDR3 extends over 13 amino acids. With V trimmed by 4 bases and J by 6 bases, 6 bases remained unmatched. Germline assignment: CDR1 SGHRS and CDR2 YFSETQ. CDR3 DNA: TGCGCCAGCAGCGCCACAGGGGTTGCTGAAGCTTTCTTT. It specifies CASSATGVAEAFF.

The chain couples TRBV25-1 to TRBJ2-3; no definite D call. V was clipped by 2 bases and J by 4 bases, with 13 bases between them. CDR3 size: 15 residues. Germline loops: CDR1 MGHDK, CDR2 SYGVNS. The CDR3 loop reads CASSEPSPGADTQYF. In DNA, the CDR3 is TGTGCCAGCAGTGAACCCTCCCCCGGTGCAGATACGCAGTATTTT. The full variable domain, in which reference TRBV25-1 and TRBJ2-3 provide the parts outside the CDR3, is EADIYQTPRYLVIGTGKKITLECSQTMGHDKMYWYQQDPGMELHLIHYSYGVNSTEKGDLSSESTVSRIRTEHFPLTLESARPSHTSQYLCASSEPSPGADTQYFGPGTRLTVL.